The TCR beta chain described here comes from a study of T cell changes during pregnancy in multiple sclerosis. Produced via immunoSEQ multiplex PCR; TCRdb's table is partial and in-frame only. The sample shows around 95,000 clones, around 92% of them seen only once. The germline V gene has CDR1 ENHRY and CDR2 SYGVKD. Trimming removed 2 bases from V and 5 bases from J, with 18 bases in between. CDR3 size: 16 residues. The TCR originated in a female donor with multiple sclerosis, enrolled in a pregnancy study. This chain links TRBV10-3 with TRBJ2-5; D is possibly TRBD1 (5 bases). The specimen comprised peripheral blood, sampled after pregnancy. The DNA for the CDR3 is TGTGCCATCAGTGAGCGCTGGCAGGGTGGCGAGGAGACCCAGTACTTC. It specifies CAISERWQGGEETQYF.